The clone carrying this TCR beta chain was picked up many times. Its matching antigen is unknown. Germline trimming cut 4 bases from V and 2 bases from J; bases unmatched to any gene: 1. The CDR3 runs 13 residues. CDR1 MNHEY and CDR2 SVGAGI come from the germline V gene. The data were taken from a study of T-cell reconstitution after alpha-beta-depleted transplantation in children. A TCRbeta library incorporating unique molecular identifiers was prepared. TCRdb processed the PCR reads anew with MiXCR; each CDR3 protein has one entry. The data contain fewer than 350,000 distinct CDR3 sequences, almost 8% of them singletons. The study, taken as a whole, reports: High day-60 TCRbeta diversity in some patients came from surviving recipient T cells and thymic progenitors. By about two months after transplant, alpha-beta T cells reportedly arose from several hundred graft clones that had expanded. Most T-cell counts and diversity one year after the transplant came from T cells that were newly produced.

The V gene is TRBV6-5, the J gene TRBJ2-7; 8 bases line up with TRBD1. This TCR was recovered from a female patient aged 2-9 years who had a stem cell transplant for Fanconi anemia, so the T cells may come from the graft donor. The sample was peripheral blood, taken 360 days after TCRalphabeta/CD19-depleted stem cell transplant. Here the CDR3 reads CASSSTGAYEQYF. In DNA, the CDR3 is TGTGCCAGCAGTTCGACAGGGGCCTACGAGCAGTACTTC.